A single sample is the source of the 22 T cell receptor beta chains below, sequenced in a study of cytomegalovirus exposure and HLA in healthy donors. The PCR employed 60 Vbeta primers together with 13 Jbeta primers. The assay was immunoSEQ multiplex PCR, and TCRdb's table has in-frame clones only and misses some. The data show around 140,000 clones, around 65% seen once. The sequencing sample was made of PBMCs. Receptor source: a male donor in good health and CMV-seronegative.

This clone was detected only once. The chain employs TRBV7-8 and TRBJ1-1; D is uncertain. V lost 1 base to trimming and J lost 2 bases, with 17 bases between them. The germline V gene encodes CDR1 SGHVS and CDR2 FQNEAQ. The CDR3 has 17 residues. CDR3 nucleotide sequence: TGTGCCAGCAGCTTAGAGGGAGTCACTCTAATCAACACTGAAGCTTTCTTT. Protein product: CASSLEGVTLINTEAFF.

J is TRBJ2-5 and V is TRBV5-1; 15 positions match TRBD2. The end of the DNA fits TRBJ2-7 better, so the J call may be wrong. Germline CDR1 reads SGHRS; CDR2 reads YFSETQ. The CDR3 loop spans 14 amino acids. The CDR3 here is CASSRTSGGVEQYF. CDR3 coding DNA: TGCGCCAGCAGCCGGACTAGCGGGGGGGTCGAGCAGTACTTC.

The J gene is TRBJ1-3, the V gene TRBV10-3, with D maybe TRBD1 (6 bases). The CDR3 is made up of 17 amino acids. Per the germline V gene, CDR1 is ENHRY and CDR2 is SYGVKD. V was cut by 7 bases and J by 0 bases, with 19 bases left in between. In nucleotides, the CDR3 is TGTGCCATCACAGGTGGGGGGGCCGTGTCCTCTGGAAACACCATATATTTT. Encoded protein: CAITGGGAVSSGNTIYF.

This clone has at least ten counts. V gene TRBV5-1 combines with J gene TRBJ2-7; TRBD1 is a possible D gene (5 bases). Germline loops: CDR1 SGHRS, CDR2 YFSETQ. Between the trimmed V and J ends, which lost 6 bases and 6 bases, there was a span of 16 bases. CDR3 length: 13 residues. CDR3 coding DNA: TGCGCCAGCACCCCAGGGCAGGGCGGCGAGCAGTACTTC. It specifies CASTPGQGGEQYF.

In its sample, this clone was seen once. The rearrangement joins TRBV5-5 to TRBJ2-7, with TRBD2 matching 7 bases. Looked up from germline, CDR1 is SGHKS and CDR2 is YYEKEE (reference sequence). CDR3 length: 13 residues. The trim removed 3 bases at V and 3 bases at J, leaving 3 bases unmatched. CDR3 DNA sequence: TGTGCCAGCAGCTCGCCGGGGGGCTACGAGCAGTACTTC. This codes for CASSSPGGYEQYF.

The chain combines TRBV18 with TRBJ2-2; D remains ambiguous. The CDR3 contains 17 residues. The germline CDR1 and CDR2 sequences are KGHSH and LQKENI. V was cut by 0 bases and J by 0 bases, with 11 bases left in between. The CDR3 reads CASSPPNRAANTGELFF. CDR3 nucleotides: TGTGCCAGCTCACCACCTAACAGAGCCGCGAACACCGGGGAGCTGTTTTTT.

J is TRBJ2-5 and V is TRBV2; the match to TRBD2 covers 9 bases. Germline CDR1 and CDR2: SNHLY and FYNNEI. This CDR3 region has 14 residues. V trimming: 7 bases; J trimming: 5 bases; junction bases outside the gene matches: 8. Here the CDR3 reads CASIGGGAAETQYF. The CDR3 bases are TGTGCCAGCATCGGCGGGGGGGCCGCGGAGACCCAGTACTTC.

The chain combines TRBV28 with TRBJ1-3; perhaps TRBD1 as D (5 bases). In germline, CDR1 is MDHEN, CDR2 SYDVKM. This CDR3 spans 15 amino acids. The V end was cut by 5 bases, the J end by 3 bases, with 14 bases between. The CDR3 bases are TGTGCCAGCAGTAGCAGGGTTGTCTATGGAAACACCATATATTTT. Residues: CASSSRVVYGNTIYF.

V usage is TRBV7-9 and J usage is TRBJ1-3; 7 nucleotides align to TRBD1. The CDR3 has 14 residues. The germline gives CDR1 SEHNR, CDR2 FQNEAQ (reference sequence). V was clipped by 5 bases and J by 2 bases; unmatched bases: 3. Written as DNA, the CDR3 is TGTGCCAGCAGCCAACAGGGGACTGGAAACACCATATATTTT. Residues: CASSQQGTGNTIYF.

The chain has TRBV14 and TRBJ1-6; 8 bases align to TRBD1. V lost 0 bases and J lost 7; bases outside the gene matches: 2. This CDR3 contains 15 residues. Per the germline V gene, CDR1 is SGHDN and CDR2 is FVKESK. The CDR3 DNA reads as TGTGCCAGCAGCCAAGAGACAGGGGCAAATTCACCCCTCCACTTT. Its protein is CASSQETGANSPLHF.

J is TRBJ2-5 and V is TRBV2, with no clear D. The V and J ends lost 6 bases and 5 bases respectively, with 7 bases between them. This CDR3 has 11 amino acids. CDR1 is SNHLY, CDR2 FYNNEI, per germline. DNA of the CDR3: TGTGCCAGCAGGGTGGGCGAGACCCAGTACTTC. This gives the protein CASRVGETQYF.

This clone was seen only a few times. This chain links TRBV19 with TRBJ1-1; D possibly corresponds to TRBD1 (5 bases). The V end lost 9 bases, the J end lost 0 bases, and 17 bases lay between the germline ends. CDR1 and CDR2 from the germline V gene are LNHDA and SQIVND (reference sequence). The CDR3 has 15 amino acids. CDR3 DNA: TGTGCCAGCACTGAACCAGGGATAATGAACACTGAAGCTTTCTTT. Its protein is CASTEPGIMNTEAFF.

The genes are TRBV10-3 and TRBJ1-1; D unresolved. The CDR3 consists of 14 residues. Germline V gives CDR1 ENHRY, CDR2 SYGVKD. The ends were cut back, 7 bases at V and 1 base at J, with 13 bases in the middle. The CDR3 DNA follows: TGTGCCATCACCCATCGGGAGTCGAACACTGAAGCTTTCTTT. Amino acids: CAITHRESNTEAFF.

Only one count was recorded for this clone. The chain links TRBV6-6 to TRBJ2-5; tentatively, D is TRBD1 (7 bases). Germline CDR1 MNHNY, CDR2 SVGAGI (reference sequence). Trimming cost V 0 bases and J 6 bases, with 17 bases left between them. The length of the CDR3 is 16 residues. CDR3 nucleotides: TGTGCCAGCAGTTACTCGAGTAAGACAGGGACTCAGACCCAGTACTTC. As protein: CASSYSSKTGTQTQYF.

In DNA, the CDR3 is TGTGCCAGCAGCTTAGGAGGAAATAGCGGGGGGGCTTTTAGCAATGAGCAGTTCTTC. It encodes CASSLGGNSGGAFSNEQFF. This chain links TRBV11-3 with TRBJ2-1; 11 bases fit TRBD2. Germline lookup yields CDR1 SGHNT and CDR2 YENEEA. This CDR3 comprises 19 residues. Trimming removed 1 base from V and 6 bases from J; junction bases left unmatched: 14.

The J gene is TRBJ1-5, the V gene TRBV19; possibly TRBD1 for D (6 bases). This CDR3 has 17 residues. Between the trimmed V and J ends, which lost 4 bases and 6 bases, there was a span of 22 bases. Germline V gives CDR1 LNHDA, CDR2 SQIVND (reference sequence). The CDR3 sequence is CASSTPPGHSSGQPQHF. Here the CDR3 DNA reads TGTGCCAGTAGTACCCCCCCGGGACATTCCTCGGGTCAGCCCCAGCATTTT.

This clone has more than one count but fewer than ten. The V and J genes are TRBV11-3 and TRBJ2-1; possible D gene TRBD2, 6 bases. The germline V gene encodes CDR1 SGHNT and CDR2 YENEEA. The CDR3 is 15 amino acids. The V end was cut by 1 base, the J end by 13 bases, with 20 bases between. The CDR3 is CASSLGPDAGISQFF. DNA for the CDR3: TGTGCCAGCAGCTTAGGCCCTGACGCGGGAATCTCTCAGTTCTTC.

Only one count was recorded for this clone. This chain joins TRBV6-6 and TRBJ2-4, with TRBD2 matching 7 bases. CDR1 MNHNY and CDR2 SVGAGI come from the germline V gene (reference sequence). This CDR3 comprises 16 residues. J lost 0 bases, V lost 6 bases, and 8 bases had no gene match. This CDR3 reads CASSDTGGLAKNIQYF. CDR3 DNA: TGTGCCAGCAGCGACACGGGGGGTCTAGCCAAAAACATTCAGTACTTC.

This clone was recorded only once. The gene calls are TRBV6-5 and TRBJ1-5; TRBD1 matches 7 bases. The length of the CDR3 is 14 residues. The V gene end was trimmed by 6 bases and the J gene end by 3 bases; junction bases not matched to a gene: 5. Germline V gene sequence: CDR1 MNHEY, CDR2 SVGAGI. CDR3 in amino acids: CASSSTGLNQPQHF. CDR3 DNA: TGTGCCAGCAGCTCGACAGGGCTCAATCAGCCCCAGCATTTT.

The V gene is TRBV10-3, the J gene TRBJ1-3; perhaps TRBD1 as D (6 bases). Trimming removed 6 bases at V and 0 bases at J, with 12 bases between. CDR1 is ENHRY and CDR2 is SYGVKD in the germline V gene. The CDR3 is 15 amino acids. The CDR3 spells CAIRDTGISGNTIYF. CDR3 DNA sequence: TGTGCCATCAGGGATACAGGGATCTCTGGAAACACCATATATTTT.

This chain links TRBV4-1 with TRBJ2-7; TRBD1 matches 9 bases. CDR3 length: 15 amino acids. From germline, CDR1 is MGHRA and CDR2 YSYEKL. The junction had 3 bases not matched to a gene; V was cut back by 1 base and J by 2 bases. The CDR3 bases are TGCGCCAGCAGCCAAGTTGGGACAGGGCCCTACGAGCAGTACTTC. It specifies CASSQVGTGPYEQYF.

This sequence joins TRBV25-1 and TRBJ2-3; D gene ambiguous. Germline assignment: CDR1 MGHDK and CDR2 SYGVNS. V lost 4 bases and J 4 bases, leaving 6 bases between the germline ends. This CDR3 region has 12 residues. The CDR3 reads CASSGLADTQYF. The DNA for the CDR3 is TGTGCCAGCAGTGGCCTAGCAGATACGCAGTATTTT.